The table lists the clone carrying this T cell receptor (beta chain) with a count of one. The antigen is unknown. Libraries were prepared by immunoSEQ multiplex PCR; TCRdb keeps only in-frame clonotypes and omits some of them. This table has more than 15,000 clones, roughly 89% appearing once. CDR3 length: 16 amino acids. Germline V gene sequence: CDR1 SGHTA, CDR2 FQGNSA. V was trimmed by 3 bases and J by 10 bases, leaving 22 bases between them. The data derive from a study of monozygotic twins with cystic fibrosis. The study's findings and limits: V usage most resembled the co-twin in 13 of 16 pairs.

This sequence joins TRBV7-2 and TRBJ2-1, with D maybe TRBD2 (6 bases). Specimen: blood. This sequence was found in a girl between 2 and 10 years old with cystic fibrosis. The CDR3 nucleotides are TGTGCCAGCAGCTTCCTCGAACTAGCTTTCTCCCCCGAGCAGTTCTTC. Its protein product is CASSFLELAFSPEQFF. Complete variable domain (other parts from reference TRBV7-2 and TRBJ2-1): GAGVSQSPSNKVTEKGKDVELRCDPISGHTALYWYRQSLGQGLEFLIYFQGNSAPDKSGLPSDRFSAERTGGSVSTLTIQRTQQEDSAVYLCASSFLELAFSPEQFFGPGTRLTVL.